The next 8 T cell receptor beta chains were all read from a single sample in a study of radiotherapy plus CTLA-4 blockade in lung cancer. Some clones are missing from TCRdb's copy, which holds only in-frame ones; the method was immunoSEQ multiplex PCR. The sample includes 80,000 or so clones, 78% of them seen just once. This specimen consisted of peripheral blood, obtained from a patient treated with radiotherapy plus ipilimumab. The receptor set was obtained from a human donor with non-small cell lung cancer whose response to radiotherapy plus ipilimumab could not be evaluated. Some clones in this sample may be carry-over from other donors' samples.

This clone was seen a handful of times. The chain uses TRBV7-9 and TRBJ1-1, with D uncertain. The CDR3 totals 12 residues. CDR1 and CDR2 from the germline V gene are SEHNR and FQNEAQ (reference sequence). V was clipped by 4 bases and J by 5 bases, with 8 bases between them. The CDR3, as DNA: TGTGCCAGCAGCTGGGGAGCAACTGAAGCTTTCTTT. This codes for CASSWGATEAFF.

The chain is built from TRBV9 and TRBJ1-2, with unresolved D. The ends were cut back, 3 bases at V and 5 bases at J, with 17 bases in the middle. Per germline, CDR1 SGDLS and CDR2 YYNGEE. This CDR3 spans 15 amino acids. The CDR3 DNA is TGTGCCAGCAGCGCCACCGCGGCACTGACTTATGGCTACACCTTC. It specifies CASSATAALTYGYTF.

This clone was seen only once. The chain joins TRBV28 to TRBJ1-5; TRBD1 might be the D (5 bases). CDR1 is MDHEN, CDR2 SYDVKM, per germline. Trimming removed 9 bases at V and 5 bases at J, with 23 bases between. The CDR3 covers 16 residues. The DNA for the CDR3 is TGTGCCAGTAAGCCGGGACTTCACGAGGAAGATCAGCCCCAGCATTTT. It codes for CASKPGLHEEDQPQHF.

This clone was counted between two and nine times. This chain links TRBV19 with TRBJ2-6, with a possible D match to TRBD1 (5 bases). The V gene lost 6 bases and the J gene lost 1 base, with 10 bases spanning the gap. The germline gives CDR1 LNHDA, CDR2 SQIVND (reference sequence). The CDR3 covers 15 residues. In DNA form, the CDR3 reads TGTGCCAGTAGCCCCCGGACATCTGGGGCCAACGTCCTGACTTTC. It encodes CASSPRTSGANVLTF.

The V call is TRBV7-2, the J call TRBJ2-5; TRBD1 aligns across 10 bases. V lost 3 bases to trimming and J lost 5 bases; unmatched junction nucleotides: 6. This CDR3 has 15 amino acids. The germline CDR1 and CDR2 sequences are SGHTA and FQGNSA. The CDR3 here is CASSFAGTGVETQYF. The DNA of the CDR3 is TGTGCCAGCAGCTTCGCCGGGACAGGGGTGGAGACCCAGTACTTC.

V and J are TRBV2 and TRBJ1-2; 8 positions agree with TRBD1. The CDR3 has 13 residues. CDR1 and CDR2 (germline): SNHLY, FYNNEI. Trimming at V came to 6 bases and at J to 8 bases, leaving 8 bases not matched to a gene. CDR3 in amino acids: CASSQWTGTGYTF. The CDR3 DNA follows: TGTGCCAGCAGCCAGTGGACAGGGACAGGCTACACCTTC.

The chain combines TRBV5-1 with TRBJ1-1; TRBD1 aligns across 10 bases. Trimming took 0 bases from V and 1 from J; bases not matched to a gene: 0. CDR3 length: 15 amino acids. CDR1 and CDR2 (germline): SGHRS, YFSETQ. The chain's CDR3 is CASSLGTGGNTEAFF. The CDR3 DNA reads TGCGCCAGCAGCTTGGGGACAGGGGGGAACACTGAAGCTTTCTTT.

This clone turned up a few times. The chain couples TRBV5-6 to TRBJ2-6, with 7 bases identical to TRBD1. Germline V gene data show CDR1 as SGHDT and CDR2 as YYEEEE. This CDR3 has 19 amino acids. Trimming removed 3 bases from V and 1 base from J; junction bases left unmatched: 13. The CDR3 DNA follows: TGTGCCAGCAGCTGGGTTATCAGACAGGGTGTTTCTGGGGCCAACGTCCTGACTTTC. Translated, it gives CASSWVIRQGVSGANVLTF. The full variable domain, its missing parts supplied by reference TRBV5-6 and TRBJ2-6, is DAGVTQSPTHLIKTRGQQVTLRCSPKSGHDTVSWYQQALGQGPQFIFQYYEEEERQRGNFPDRFSGHQFPNYSSELNVNALLLGDSALYLCASSWVIRQGVSGANVLTFGAGSRLTVL.